The next 20 T cell receptor beta chains were all read from a single sample in a study of T cell repertoires in cytomegalovirus infection. TCRdb processed the reads anew with MiXCR; each CDR3 protein has one entry. This repertoire shows hundreds of thousands of distinct CDR3 sequences, 15% to 20% found once; its top ten account for roughly 8.7%. The sequencing sample was made of PBMCs. The receptors originated from a human donor in good health (CMV status not recorded). Some clones in this sample may be carry-over from other donors' samples.

This rearrangement joins TRBV19 to TRBJ1-1; D is undetermined. Trimming shortened V by 3 bases and J by 0 bases, and 11 bases separated the two germline ends. The CDR3 consists of 15 residues. Looked up from germline, CDR1 is LNHDA and CDR2 is SQIVND (reference sequence). CDR3 sequence: CASSMTGSLNTEAFF. The CDR3 nucleotides read TGTGCCAGTAGTATGACGGGCAGCCTGAACACTGAAGCTTTCTTT.

This chain links TRBV7-8 with TRBJ2-1, with 10 bases aligning to TRBD2. The CDR3 covers 18 residues. Trimming removed 1 base from V and 9 bases from J; junction bases left unmatched: 15. Germline V lookup: CDR1 SGHVS, CDR2 FQNEAQ. The CDR3 DNA is TGTGCCAGCAGCTTAGTAGAGCGGGGGGGTTACGAATCTAGTGAGCAGTTCTTC. Translating it yields CASSLVERGGYESSEQFF.

This clonotype was counted many times. V is TRBV7-9 and J is TRBJ2-3, with 7 bases aligning to TRBD2. Losses at the gene ends were 7 bases for V and 4 bases for J; bases not matched to a gene: 8. The CDR3 totals 14 residues. CDR1 and CDR2 from the germline V gene are SEHNR and FQNEAQ (reference sequence). CDR3 DNA sequence: TGTGCCAGCAACCCCGGGACTACGGCAGATACGCAGTATTTT. Protein: CASNPGTTADTQYF.

There are a few counts of this clonotype. The chain employs TRBV20-1 and TRBJ2-3; 8 bases are a match to TRBD2. The CDR3 spans 15 residues. V dropped 3 bases and J dropped 4; count of bases not matched to a gene: 9. In germline, CDR1 is DFQATT, CDR2 SNEGSKA (reference sequence). CDR3 DNA: TGCAGTGCTAGGGGTGGAGCGGGGGCCGCAGATACGCAGTATTTT. Its translation: CSARGGAGAADTQYF.

This clonotype was detected a few times. The gene calls are TRBV20-1 and TRBJ2-5; D may be TRBD1 (6 bases). In germline, CDR1 is DFQATT, CDR2 SNEGSKA (reference sequence). This CDR3 spans 14 amino acids. V shed 5 bases and J shed 2 bases, with 15 bases lying between them. CDR3 loop: CSAGGRSDQETQYF. CDR3 nucleotide sequence: TGCAGTGCTGGGGGCAGGTCCGATCAAGAGACCCAGTACTTC.

V gene TRBV7-9 combines with J gene TRBJ2-1; no reliable D call. In germline, CDR1 is SEHNR, CDR2 FQNEAQ (reference sequence). Trimming stripped 5 bases from V and 6 bases from J, with 17 bases between. The CDR3 sequence is 15 residues long. Here the CDR3 reads CASSPPGGRFNEQFF. As DNA, the CDR3 is TGTGCCAGCAGCCCCCCCGGTGGTAGGTTCAATGAGCAGTTCTTC.

This clonotype was seen many times. The chain combines TRBV4-3 with TRBJ2-7, with D possibly matching TRBD2 (5 bases). The germline V gene encodes CDR1 LGHNA and CDR2 YSLEER. V was cut by 1 base and J by 4 bases, with 17 bases left in between. The CDR3 is 16 amino acids. CDR3 protein: CASSQGGGQVGYEQYF. As DNA, the CDR3 is TGCGCCAGCAGCCAAGGCGGAGGTCAGGTTGGTTACGAGCAGTACTTC.

The chain is built from TRBV11-2 and TRBJ1-2; D not resolved. The ends were cut back, 5 bases at V and 1 base at J, with 11 bases in the middle. The CDR3 contains 14 residues. The germline CDR1 and CDR2 sequences are SGHAT and FQNNGV. The CDR3 region is CASSPDTVNYGYTF. CDR3 nucleotide sequence: TGTGCCAGCAGCCCCGACACAGTTAACTATGGCTACACCTTC.

The sample holds many counts of this clonotype. The chain has TRBV20-1 and TRBJ1-1, with D perhaps matching TRBD1 (5 bases). The CDR3 totals 14 residues. The V gene's germline CDR1 is DFQATT and CDR2 SNEGSKA (reference sequence). Trimming removed 7 bases at V and 5 bases at J, with 20 bases between. Here the CDR3 reads CSGKAPGDETEAFF. In DNA form, the CDR3 reads TGCAGTGGTAAGGCTCCCGGGGACGAGACTGAAGCTTTCTTT.

The chain joins TRBV20-1 to TRBJ1-1; D is unresolved. CDR3 length: 13 residues. The germline V gene encodes CDR1 DFQATT and CDR2 SNEGSKA (reference sequence). Trimming took off 2 bases at V and 1 base at J, with 8 bases between the two ends. CDR3 loop: CSARQQANTEAFF. CDR3 sequence (DNA): TGCAGTGCTAGACAACAAGCGAACACTGAAGCTTTCTTT.

In its sample, this clonotype was seen many times. The chain uses TRBV7-2 and TRBJ1-2; D is undetermined. The germline V gene has CDR1 SGHTA and CDR2 FQGNSA. The germline V and J ends were trimmed by 0 bases and 3 bases, with 5 bases remaining between them. CDR3 size: 13 residues. CDR3 sequence (DNA): TGTGCCAGCAGCTTAGCCCACCACTATGGCTACACCTTC. It encodes CASSLAHHYGYTF.

Ten or more counts support this clonotype. The chain carries TRBV7-9 and TRBJ1-2, with D unclear. This CDR3 has 15 residues. Trimming pared 1 base from V and 7 bases from J, leaving 16 bases between. The germline gives CDR1 SEHNR, CDR2 FQNEAQ (reference sequence). The CDR3 reads CASSLDGNRFGGYTF. CDR3 coding DNA: TGTGCCAGCAGCTTAGACGGAAACCGGTTCGGTGGCTACACCTTC.

The V call is TRBV28, the J call TRBJ2-1; possibly TRBD1 or TRBD2 for D (5 bases each). Germline V gene lookup returns CDR1 MDHEN and CDR2 SYDVKM. V lost 3 bases, J lost 9 bases, and 12 bases lay in between. The length of the CDR3 is 13 residues. CDR3 sequence reads: CASSLRGFGEQFF. The CDR3 nucleotides read TGTGCCAGCAGTTTGAGGGGATTTGGTGAGCAGTTCTTC. The full variable domain, completed using reference TRBV28 and TRBJ2-1, is DVKVTQSSRYLVKRTGEKVFLECVQDMDHENMFWYRQDPGLGLRLIYFSYDVKMKEKGDIPEGYSVSREKKERFSLILESASTNQTSMYLCASSLRGFGEQFFGPGTRLTVL.

This clonotype was found many times. The chain recombines TRBV7-2 with TRBJ2-5, with TRBD2 matching over 8 bases. The ends lost 4 bases at V and 4 bases at J; junction bases unmatched: 5. In germline, CDR1 is SGHTA, CDR2 FQGNSA. The CDR3 has 14 residues. The CDR3 reads CASSYRTSRETQYF. DNA for the CDR3: TGTGCCAGCAGCTACAGGACTAGCCGAGAGACCCAGTACTTC.

This clonotype was picked up many times. The CDR3 nucleotides are TGCAGTGCTCTTCCCGGGACAGAAGTGGATGGCTACACCTTC. Amino acid sequence: CSALPGTEVDGYTF. This rearrangement joins TRBV20-1 to TRBJ1-2; 7 nucleotides match TRBD1. The CDR3 consists of 14 residues. Trimming cost V 5 bases and J 6 bases; bases outside gene matches: 12. The germline CDR1 and CDR2 sequences are DFQATT and SNEGSKA (reference sequence).

The chain has TRBV5-6 and TRBJ2-3, with 7 bases aligning to TRBD2. The germline V gene encodes CDR1 SGHDT and CDR2 YYEEEE. V dropped 0 bases and J dropped 2; count of bases not matched to a gene: 6. CDR3 length: 16 amino acids. CDR3 loop: CASSLGPAGFTDTQYF. As DNA, the CDR3 is TGTGCCAGCAGCTTGGGACCAGCGGGATTCACAGATACGCAGTATTTT.

This clonotype has a count of ten or more. The CDR3 loop is CASSSTSGRAYEQFF. The CDR3 bases are TGTGCCAGTAGCTCGACTAGCGGGAGGGCCTATGAGCAGTTCTTC. The V and J genes are TRBV19 and TRBJ2-1; 14 bases are a match to TRBD2. From germline, CDR1 is LNHDA and CDR2 SQIVND (reference sequence). V was pared by 6 bases and J by 8 bases, with 6 bases of the junction left unmatched. This CDR3 spans 15 amino acids.

This clonotype has just a few counts. CDR3 sequence: CASSYGLSNQPQHF. The CDR3, as DNA: TGTGCCAGCAGTTACGGGCTTTCCAATCAGCCCCAGCATTTT. The V and J genes are TRBV6-2 or TRBV6-3 and TRBJ1-5; no clear D. Per germline, CDR1 MNHEY and CDR2 SVGEGT. Deletions cut 2 bases from V and 3 bases from J, with 8 bases between. This CDR3 spans 14 amino acids.

The sample holds a few counts of this clonotype. This chain uses TRBV6-2 or TRBV6-3 with TRBJ2-1; 10 positions match TRBD2. CDR1 is MNHEY and CDR2 is SVGEGT in the germline V gene. The CDR3 runs 16 residues. Trimming cost V 2 bases and J 6 bases; bases outside gene matches: 7. This CDR3 reads CASSYVLAGAPNEQFF. In DNA, the CDR3 is TGTGCCAGCAGTTACGTCCTAGCGGGAGCCCCCAATGAGCAGTTCTTC.

This clonotype was counted ten times or more. This chain links TRBV7-2 with TRBJ2-5, with 11 nucleotides matching TRBD2. This CDR3 has 18 residues. Germline V gives CDR1 SGHTA, CDR2 FQGNSA. V gave up 5 bases and J gave up 0 bases; unmatched junction bases: 11. CDR3 loop: CASSPPPGTSGDQETQYF. CDR3 DNA: TGTGCCAGCAGCCCACCACCCGGGACTAGCGGAGACCAAGAGACCCAGTACTTC.